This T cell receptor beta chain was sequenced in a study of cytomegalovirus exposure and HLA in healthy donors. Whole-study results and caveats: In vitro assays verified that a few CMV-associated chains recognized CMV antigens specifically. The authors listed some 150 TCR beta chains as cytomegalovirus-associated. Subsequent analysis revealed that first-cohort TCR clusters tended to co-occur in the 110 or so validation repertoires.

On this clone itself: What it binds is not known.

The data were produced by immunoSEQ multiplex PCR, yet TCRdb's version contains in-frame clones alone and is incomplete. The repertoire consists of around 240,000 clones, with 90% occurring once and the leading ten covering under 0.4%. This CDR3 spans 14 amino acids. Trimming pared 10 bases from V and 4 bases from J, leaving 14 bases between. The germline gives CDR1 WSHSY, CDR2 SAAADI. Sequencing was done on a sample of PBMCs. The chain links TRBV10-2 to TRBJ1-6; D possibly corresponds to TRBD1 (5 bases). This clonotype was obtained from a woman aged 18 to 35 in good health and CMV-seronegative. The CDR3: CATYGGVYNSPLHF. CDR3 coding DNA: TGCGCCACCTACGGGGGGGTGTATAATTCACCCCTCCACTTT.